This TCR beta chain derives from a study of T cell repertoires in cytomegalovirus infection. Study context: Alongside well-studied HLA-B-restricted CMV epitopes, recently identified HLA-C-restricted CMV epitopes were also used.

TCRdb reprocessed the reads via MiXCR and lists one record per CDR3 protein. The top ten hold less than 45% of the sample, which has under 150,000 distinct CDR3 sequences, roughly 30% seen once. With regard to this clonotype: The antigen is unknown.

The V gene's germline CDR1 is MNHGY and CDR2 SAAAGT. The CDR3 has 14 residues. The V end was cut by 4 bases, the J end by 4 bases, with 13 bases between. The chain uses TRBV6-8 and TRBJ2-5, with unresolved D. This TCR derives from a human donor in good health (CMV status not recorded). Some clones in this sample may be carry-over from other donors' samples. This specimen consisted of CD8+ T cells from cultured PBMCs, obtained from culture after CMV antigen stimulation. The CDR3 sequence is CASSFTNTRETQYF. CDR3 sequence (DNA): TGTGCCAGCAGTTTTACGAACACGAGAGAGACCCAGTACTTC.